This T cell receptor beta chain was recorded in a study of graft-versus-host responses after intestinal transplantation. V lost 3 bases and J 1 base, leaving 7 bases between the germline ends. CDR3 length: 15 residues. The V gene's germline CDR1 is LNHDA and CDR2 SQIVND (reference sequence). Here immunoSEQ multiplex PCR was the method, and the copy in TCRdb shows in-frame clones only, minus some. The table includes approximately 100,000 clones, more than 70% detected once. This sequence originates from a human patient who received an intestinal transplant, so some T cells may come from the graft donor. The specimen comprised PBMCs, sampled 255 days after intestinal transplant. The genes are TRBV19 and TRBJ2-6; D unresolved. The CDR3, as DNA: TGTGCCAGTAGTATGCAGTCATCTGGGGCCAACGTCCTGACTTTC. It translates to CASSMQSSGANVLTF.